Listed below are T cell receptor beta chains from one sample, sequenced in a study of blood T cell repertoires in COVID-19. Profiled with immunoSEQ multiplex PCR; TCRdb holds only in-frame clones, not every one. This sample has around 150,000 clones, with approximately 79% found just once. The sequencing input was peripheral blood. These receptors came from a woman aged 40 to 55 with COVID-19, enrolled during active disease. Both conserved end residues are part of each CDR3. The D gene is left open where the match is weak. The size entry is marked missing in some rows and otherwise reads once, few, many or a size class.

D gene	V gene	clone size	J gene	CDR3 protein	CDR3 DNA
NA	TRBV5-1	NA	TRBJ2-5	CASSRLFGAGETQYF	TGCGCCAGCAGCAGACTATTTGGAGCGGGAGAGACCCAGTACTTC
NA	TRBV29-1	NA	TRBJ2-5	CSVKFRGVTQYF	TGCAGCGTAAAGTTTAGGGGCGTGACCCAGTACTTC
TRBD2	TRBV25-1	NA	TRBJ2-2	CASSAGGTGELFF	TGTGCCAGCAGTGCGGGGGGGACCGGGGAGCTGTTTTTT
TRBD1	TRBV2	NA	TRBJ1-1	CASSHPDRVSEAFF	TGTGCCAGCAGTCATCCCGACAGGGTCTCTGAAGCTTTCTTT
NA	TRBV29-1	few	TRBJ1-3	CSVLSPGQGGNTIYF	TGCAGCGTGCTCTCCCCGGGACAAGGGGGAAACACCATATATTTT
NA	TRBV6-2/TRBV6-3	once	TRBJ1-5	CASSYGRGDQPQHF	TGTGCCAGCAGTTACGGGAGGGGCGACCAGCCCCAGCATTTT
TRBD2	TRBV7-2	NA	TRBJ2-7	CASSFEAAGGYEQYF	TGTGCCAGCAGCTTCGAGGCTGCGGGAGGGTACGAGCAGTACTTC
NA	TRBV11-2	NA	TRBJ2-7	CASSLAGKAYEQYF	TGTGCCAGCAGCTTAGCGGGAAAGGCCTACGAGCAGTACTTC
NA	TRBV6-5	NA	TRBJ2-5	CASSNTRVAQYF	TGTGCCAGCAGCAATACGAGAGTAGCCCAGTACTTC
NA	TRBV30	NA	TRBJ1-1	CAWSAHYTEAFF	TGTGCCTGGAGCGCTCACTACACTGAAGCTTTCTTT
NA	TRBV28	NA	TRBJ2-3	CASTRWSGVQDTQYF	TGTGCCAGCACTCGTTGGTCGGGAGTCCAAGATACGCAGTATTTT
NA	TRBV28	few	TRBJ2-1	CASTLRPGSYNEQFF	TGTGCCAGCACCCTACGGCCGGGCTCCTACAATGAGCAGTTCTTC
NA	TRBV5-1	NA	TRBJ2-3	CASSFGTPRTDTQYF	TGCGCCAGCAGCTTCGGGACACCCCGCACAGATACGCAGTATTTT
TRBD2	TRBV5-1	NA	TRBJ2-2	CARPGTSNSGELFF	TGCGCCAGGCCCGGGACTAGTAACTCCGGGGAGCTGTTTTTT
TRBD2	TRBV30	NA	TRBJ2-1	CAWRWREEGEQFF	TGTGCCTGGAGATGGCGGGAGGAAGGTGAGCAGTTCTTC
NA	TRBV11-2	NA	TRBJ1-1	CASSPHTRWAFF	TGTGCCAGCAGCCCGCATACCCGGTGGGCTTTCTTT
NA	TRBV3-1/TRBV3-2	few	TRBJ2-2	CASSQVEGRAGELFF	TGTGCCAGCAGCCAAGTGGAGGGAAGGGCCGGGGAGCTGTTTTTT
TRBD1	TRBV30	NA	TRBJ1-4	CAWSEGTGNNEKLFF	TGTGCCTGGAGTGAGGGGACAGGGAATAATGAAAAACTGTTTTTT
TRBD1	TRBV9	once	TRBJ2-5	CASSVGAGTGFWEQETQYF	TGTGCCAGCAGCGTAGGAGCCGGGACAGGGTTTTGGGAACAAGAGACCCAGTACTTC
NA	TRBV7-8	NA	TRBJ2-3	CASTPLGREVDTQYF	TGTGCCAGCACCCCGCTGGGCAGGGAGGTAGATACGCAGTATTTT
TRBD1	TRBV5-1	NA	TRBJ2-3	CASSPSGTGAMRITDTQYF	TGCGCCAGCAGCCCGAGCGGGACAGGGGCCATGAGGATCACAGATACGCAGTATTTT
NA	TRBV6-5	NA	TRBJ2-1	CASSYSTVASRSEQFF	TGTGCCAGCAGTTACTCGACGGTAGCCTCCAGATCTGAGCAGTTCTTC
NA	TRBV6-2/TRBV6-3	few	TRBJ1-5	CASSYGGRASNQPQHF	TGTGCCAGCAGTTACGGGGGCAGGGCGAGCAATCAGCCCCAGCATTTT
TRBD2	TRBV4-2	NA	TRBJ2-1	CASSQTLAGTSGSSEQFF	TGTGCCAGCAGCCAAACGCTAGCCGGGACTAGCGGGAGTAGTGAGCAGTTCTTC
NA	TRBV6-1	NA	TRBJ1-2	CASSHTRGRGGYTF	TGTGCCAGCAGTCACACCAGGGGCCGAGGTGGCTACACCTTC
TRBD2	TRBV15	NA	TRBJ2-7	CATSSDPGLVDEQYF	TGTGCCACCAGCAGCGACCCGGGACTAGTTGACGAGCAGTACTTC
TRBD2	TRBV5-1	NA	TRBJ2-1	CASSSPSGYNEQFF	TGCGCCAGCAGCTCCCCTAGCGGCTACAATGAGCAGTTCTTC
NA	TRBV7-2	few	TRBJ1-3	CASSLRSTGNTIYF	TGTGCCAGCAGCTTAAGGAGTACTGGAAACACCATATATTTT
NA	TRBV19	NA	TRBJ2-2	CASSIGAPPSTGELFF	TGTGCCAGTAGTATAGGGGCGCCTCCCAGCACCGGGGAGCTGTTTTTT